These 27 T cell receptor beta chains share one sample of origin, sequenced in a study of CD8 T cells in ankylosing spondylitis. TCRdb re-called the 5' RACE reads through MiXCR, storing one row per CDR3 protein. The table lists about 200,000 distinct CDR3 sequences, about a quarter of them singletons. Specimen: blood, either unsorted or a sorted T cell fraction (not recorded which). These TCRs come from a male donor with ankylosing spondylitis or in good health (not recorded which).

This clonotype came up many times. J is TRBJ2-7 and V is TRBV20-1; D not certain. Germline loops: CDR1 DFQATT, CDR2 SNEGSKA (reference sequence). Trimming left V 3 bases short and J 0 bases short, with 15 bases between. The CDR3 consists of 15 residues. The CDR3 coding sequence is TGCAGTGCTAGTGGCAGCCTAAAGGGCTCCTACGAGCAGTACTTC. Its protein is CSASGSLKGSYEQYF.

This clonotype came up many times. This sequence joins TRBV20-1 and TRBJ2-3; TRBD1 agrees at 7 bases. V shed 4 bases, J shed 0 bases, and the junction held 4 bases outside the gene matches. Germline CDR1 is DFQATT and CDR2 is SNEGSKA (reference sequence). CDR3 length equals 14 residues. The CDR3 loop is CSATQDRSTDTQYF. As DNA, the CDR3 is TGCAGTGCTACCCAGGACAGGAGCACAGATACGCAGTATTTT.

V is TRBV4-1 and J is TRBJ1-2, with D possibly TRBD1 on 6 matching bases. CDR1 and CDR2 from the germline V gene are MGHRA and YSYEKL. Trimming took off 3 bases at V and 5 bases at J, with 13 bases between the two ends. The CDR3 contains 14 residues. The CDR3: CASSQGGPPYGYTF. In nucleotides, the CDR3 is TGCGCCAGCAGCCAGGGGGGGCCCCCTTATGGCTACACCTTC.

V is TRBV3-1 and J is TRBJ2-1; tentative D call: TRBD2 (6 bases). This CDR3 is 13 amino acids long. Trimming removed 1 base at V and 5 bases at J, with 6 bases between. The germline gives CDR1 LGHDT, CDR2 YNNKEL (reference sequence). Here the CDR3 DNA reads TGTGCCAGCAGCCAAGGCGGGGACAATGAGCAGTTCTTC. Protein: CASSQGGDNEQFF.

This rearrangement joins TRBV12-3 or TRBV12-4 to TRBJ1-1; D not resolved. The CDR3 is made up of 13 amino acids. V dropped 4 bases and J dropped 4 bases, with 10 bases sitting between them. The CDR3 DNA follows: TGTGCCAGCAGTTCCCCGACCCTCACTGAAGCTTTCTTT. Translating gives CASSSPTLTEAFF.

This clonotype was picked up a small number of times. The chain recombines TRBV27 with TRBJ2-5; 12 nucleotides align to TRBD1. The junction had 5 bases not matched to a gene; V was cut back by 5 bases and J by 4 bases. This CDR3 comprises 15 residues. Germline lookup yields CDR1 MNHEY and CDR2 SMNVEV (reference sequence). CDR3 region: CASSPGTGGAETQYF. CDR3 DNA sequence: TGTGCCAGCAGTCCGGGGACAGGGGGCGCAGAGACCCAGTACTTC.

V gene TRBV29-1 combines with J gene TRBJ2-1, with 8 positions matching TRBD2. Germline V gene lookup returns CDR1 SQVTM and CDR2 ANQGSEA. The trim removed 0 bases at V and 2 bases at J, leaving 9 bases unmatched. This CDR3 has 17 residues. The DNA of the CDR3 is TGCAGCGTTGAAGATTTGGCGCGGGAGGACGCCTACAATGAGCAGTTCTTC. This codes for CSVEDLAREDAYNEQFF.

J is TRBJ1-3 and V is TRBV7-4, with 7 bases lining up with TRBD1. After removal of 7 bases from V and 2 bases from J, the junction contained 8 bases not matched to a gene. The CDR3 length is 15 residues. Germline CDR1 reads SGHVT; CDR2 reads SQSDAQ. In DNA, the CDR3 is TGTGCCAGCACCCTTTCCGGGACAGCTGGAAACACCATATATTTT. This sequence encodes CASTLSGTAGNTIYF.

This clonotype was seen at least ten times. This chain links TRBV6-2 or TRBV6-3 with TRBJ2-1; 10 nucleotides match TRBD2. This CDR3 comprises 18 residues. V was pared by 0 bases and J by 1 base, with 6 bases of the junction left unmatched. Germline V gene lookup returns CDR1 MNHEY and CDR2 SVGEGT. In DNA form, the CDR3 reads TGTGCCAGCAGTTACTCGGCTAGCGGGAGTGGATCCTACAATGAGCAGTTCTTC. Its translation: CASSYSASGSGSYNEQFF.

This clonotype was found a few times. This chain joins TRBV20-1 and TRBJ2-5; 9 bases fit TRBD2. Germline values: CDR1 DFQATT, CDR2 SNEGSKA (reference sequence). The V segment lost 3 bases and the J segment 3 bases; nucleotides outside the gene matches: 8. The CDR3 length is 15 residues. The CDR3 loop is CSASKGTSPKETQYF. The CDR3, as DNA: TGCAGTGCTAGTAAAGGGACTAGCCCTAAAGAGACCCAGTACTTC.

The chain couples TRBV5-5 to TRBJ1-5, with 8 nucleotides matching TRBD1. V lost 2 bases and J lost 3; bases outside the gene matches: 4. Germline V gives CDR1 SGHKS, CDR2 YYEKEE (reference sequence). The CDR3 is 15 residues long. This chain's CDR3 is CASSLQGGNNQPQHF. CDR3 nucleotides: TGTGCCAGCAGCTTACAGGGGGGTAACAATCAGCCCCAGCATTTT.

The V call is TRBV28, the J call TRBJ1-1; D is unclear. The CDR3 covers 12 residues. The V gene's germline CDR1 is MDHEN and CDR2 SYDVKM. Trimming stripped 8 bases from V and 0 bases from J, with 7 bases between. CDR3 protein: CASRLLNTEAFF. CDR3 in DNA: TGTGCCAGCCGCTTGTTGAACACTGAAGCTTTCTTT.

This chain uses TRBV19 with TRBJ2-2, with 7 bases identical to TRBD1. The V and J ends lost 5 bases and 5 bases, in that order; junction bases with no gene match: 2. The CDR3 covers 13 residues. Per germline, CDR1 LNHDA and CDR2 SQIVND (reference sequence). The CDR3 reads CASSLGQTGELFF. The CDR3 nucleotides are TGTGCCAGTAGTTTGGGACAGACCGGGGAGCTGTTTTTT. Full variable domain (outside the CDR3, taken from reference TRBV19 and TRBJ2-2): DGGITQSPKYLFRKEGQNVTLSCEQNLNHDAMYWYRQDPGQGLRLIYYSQIVNDFQKGDIAEGYSVSREKKESFPLTVTSAQKNPTAFYLCASSLGQTGELFFGEGSRLTVL.

This clonotype was seen many times. V usage is TRBV20-1 and J usage is TRBJ2-1; TRBD1 matches at 11 bases. Germline V lookup: CDR1 DFQATT, CDR2 SNEGSKA (reference sequence). CDR3 length equals 14 residues. V trimming: 5 bases; J trimming: 6 bases; junction bases outside the gene matches: 6. The CDR3 bases are TGCAGTGCTGTATCCGGGACAGGGGGCAATGAGCAGTTCTTC. Its translation: CSAVSGTGGNEQFF.

This chain joins TRBV20-1 and TRBJ1-4; possibly TRBD1 for D (5 bases). V lost 2 bases, J lost 7 bases, and 11 bases lay in between. The CDR3 sequence is 13 residues long. Germline values: CDR1 DFQATT, CDR2 SNEGSKA (reference sequence). CDR3 nucleotides: TGCAGTGCTAGACCCAGGGAAGGTGAAAAACTGTTTTTT. Translating it yields CSARPREGEKLFF.

The sample holds a few counts of this clonotype. This CDR3 reads CSARDDVVGREQYF. The CDR3 nucleotides are TGCAGTGCTCGTGACGATGTGGTGGGTAGGGAGCAGTACTTC. V gene TRBV20-1 combines with J gene TRBJ2-7; D is ambiguous. Trimming pared 5 bases from V and 7 bases from J, leaving 21 bases between. The CDR3 sequence is 14 residues long. Germline V gene data show CDR1 as DFQATT and CDR2 as SNEGSKA (reference sequence).

This clonotype was detected many times. The V call is TRBV7-3, the J call TRBJ2-7; a weak D match, TRBD2 (5 bases). Germline V gives CDR1 SGHTA, CDR2 FQGTGA. With 2 bases removed from V and 6 bases from J, the gap between germline ends came to 14 bases. The CDR3 totals 14 residues. In nucleotides, the CDR3 is TGTGCCAGCAGCTTAGGATCGTTGGGGAGCGAGCAGTACTTC. Amino acids: CASSLGSLGSEQYF.

The J gene is TRBJ2-7, the V gene TRBV6-2 or TRBV6-3; 10 bases align to TRBD1. This CDR3 has 15 residues. J gave up 2 bases and V 5 bases, and 6 bases lay outside the gene matches. The germline CDR1 and CDR2 sequences are MNHEY and SVGEGT. In DNA, the CDR3 is TGTGCCAGCAGTGCCGGGACAGGGGTAACCTACGAGCAGTACTTC. Protein product: CASSAGTGVTYEQYF.

This clonotype was recorded at least ten times. The genes are TRBV5-1 and TRBJ2-1; D is possibly TRBD1 or TRBD2 (5 bases each). Germline V CDR1 and CDR2: SGHRS, YFSETQ. Between the trimmed V and J ends, which lost 0 bases and 3 bases, there was a span of 10 bases. This CDR3 is 15 amino acids long. The CDR3 DNA follows: TGCGCCAGCAGCTTGGCCGTGGGACGCTACAATGAGCAGTTCTTC. Protein product: CASSLAVGRYNEQFF.

The sample holds a few counts of this clonotype. The V gene is TRBV7-6, the J gene TRBJ2-7, with 10 positions matching TRBD2. The CDR3 extends over 21 amino acids. The trim removed 1 base at V and 4 bases at J, leaving 22 bases unmatched. Germline CDR1 reads SGHVS; CDR2 reads FNYEAQ. The CDR3 DNA is TGTGCCAGCAGCTTAGAGTCCCGTGAAAGCGGGGCTAGCGGGAGTGCGTACGAGCAGTACTTC. Translating gives CASSLESRESGASGSAYEQYF.

The chain carries TRBV29-1 and TRBJ2-1; no clear D gene. Germline CDR1 SQVTM, CDR2 ANQGSEA. The CDR3 has 11 residues. V lost 6 bases and J 3 bases, leaving 6 bases between the germline ends. CDR3 amino acids: CSVAVYNEQFF. The CDR3 DNA follows: TGCAGCGTCGCTGTCTACAATGAGCAGTTCTTC.

This sequence joins TRBV7-3 and TRBJ2-7, with TRBD2 identical over 8 bases. The CDR3 has 14 amino acids. V shed 1 base and J 2 bases; nucleotides not matched to a gene: 1. Germline values: CDR1 SGHTA, CDR2 FQGTGA. The CDR3 here is CASSLRAGAYEQYF. DNA of the CDR3: TGTGCCAGCAGCTTAAGAGCGGGGGCCTACGAGCAGTACTTC.

The chain uses TRBV6-5 and TRBJ2-5; D gene ambiguous. The V gene lost 2 bases and the J gene lost 2 bases, with 9 bases spanning the gap. Per germline, CDR1 MNHEY and CDR2 SVGAGI. The CDR3 is made up of 14 amino acids. The CDR3 here is CASSYGLGQETQYF. In DNA, the CDR3 is TGTGCCAGCAGTTACGGTTTGGGGCAAGAGACCCAGTACTTC.

This clonotype was found many times. Here the CDR3 reads CATSSSGTEERWNEQFF. The CDR3 coding sequence is TGTGCCACCAGCAGTTCCGGGACAGAGGAGAGGTGGAATGAGCAGTTCTTC. This sequence joins TRBV15 and TRBJ2-1; 7 bases fit TRBD1. CDR1 is LNHNV and CDR2 is YYDKDF in the germline V gene (reference sequence). The CDR3 runs 17 residues. V lost 3 bases and J lost 7; bases outside the gene matches: 15.

This clonotype was counted many times. The chain joins TRBV5-5 to TRBJ2-7, with 8 bases aligning to TRBD1. Trimming took 4 bases from V and 3 from J; bases not matched to a gene: 9. Per germline, CDR1 SGHKS and CDR2 YYEKEE (reference sequence). CDR3 length: 15 amino acids. The CDR3 is CASSQYDRGGYEQYF. CDR3 DNA sequence: TGTGCCAGCAGCCAGTACGACAGGGGAGGCTACGAGCAGTACTTC.

This clonotype was seen ten or more times. The chain has TRBV5-1 and TRBJ2-2, with D possibly matching TRBD2 (6 bases). Germline V gives CDR1 SGHRS, CDR2 YFSETQ. Trimming shortened V by 1 base and J by 3 bases, and 13 bases separated the two germline ends. The CDR3 spans 16 residues. CDR3 sequence (DNA): TGCGCCAGCAGCTTGAGCGGGCAAGCGTACACCGGGGAGCTGTTTTTT. Encoded protein: CASSLSGQAYTGELFF.

In its sample, this clonotype was seen many times. J is TRBJ2-1 and V is TRBV5-1, with TRBD2 matching over 8 bases. V lost 4 bases, J lost 0 bases, and 6 bases stayed unmatched. This CDR3 comprises 16 residues. The V gene's germline CDR1 is SGHRS and CDR2 YFSETQ. The CDR3 nucleotides are TGCGCCAGCAGCGCACTAGCGGAGAGCTCCTACAATGAGCAGTTCTTC. Its translation: CASSALAESSYNEQFF.